A selection of T cell receptor beta chains follows, all from one sample in a study of OX40 agonist ivuxolimab in advanced cancers. Repertoires were generated with immunoSEQ multiplex PCR, while TCRdb's copy carries only in-frame clones and drops some. The table includes some 110,000 clones, about nine tenths detected once. The source material was CD4+ or CD8+ T cells sorted from blood, sampled in a trial of the OX40 agonist ivuxolimab. The source is an adult with an advanced solid tumor such as melanoma, head and neck, liver or kidney cancer. Both conserved end residues are part of each CDR3. The D gene is left open where the match is weak.

-	TRBV9	TRBJ2-1	TGTGCCAGCAGCGTAGCCCAGGGGAGCTCCTACAATGAGCAGTTCTTC	CASSVAQGSSYNEQFF
-	TRBV6-5	TRBJ1-1	TGTGCCAGCAGTTCAGTGGCAGGGGAAGCTTTCTTT	CASSSVAGEAFF
TRBD1	TRBV7-9	TRBJ1-6	TGTGCCAGCAGCTTAGGGACAGGGGCATCACCCCTCCACTTT	CASSLGTGASPLHF
-	TRBV29-1	TRBJ2-6	TGCAGCGTTGATGGTGATACAGCAGGGGCCAACGTCCTGACTTTC	CSVDGDTAGANVLTF
TRBD2	TRBV6-5	TRBJ2-1	TGTGCCACCAGACTAGCGGGTTTTGAGCAGTTCTTC	CATRLAGFEQFF
TRBD1	TRBV30	TRBJ1-5	TGTGCCTGGAGCGGACAGGGCAATCAGCCCCAGCATTTT	CAWSGQGNQPQHF
-	TRBV15	TRBJ1-1	TGTGCCACCAGCAGAGGGGGTACAGCCGTGACTGAAGCTTTCTTT	CATSRGGTAVTEAFF
-	TRBV7-9	TRBJ1-2	TGTGCCAGCAGCTTAGGACAACCCTACACCTTC	CASSLGQPYTF
TRBD1	TRBV9	TRBJ2-7	TGTGCCAGCAGCCTCGGACAGGGGGGCTCCTACGAGCAGTACTTC	CASSLGQGGSYEQYF
-	TRBV10-3	TRBJ1-6	TGTGCCATCAGTCTCGGAGGGGGTAATTCACCCCTCCACTTT	CAISLGGGNSPLHF